One sample yielded the 17 T cell receptor beta chains listed below, sequenced in a study of cytomegalovirus exposure and HLA in healthy donors. 60 Vbeta and 13 Jbeta primers were used in PCR. Here immunoSEQ multiplex PCR was the method, and the copy in TCRdb shows in-frame clones only, minus some. The sample includes about 130,000 clones, roughly 70% of them seen just once. The source material was PBMCs. All receptors derive from a middle-aged man in good health and CMV-seropositive.

V gene TRBV27 combines with J gene TRBJ1-1; tentatively, D is TRBD1 (5 bases). Germline CDR1 MNHEY, CDR2 SMNVEV (reference sequence). This CDR3 spans 14 amino acids. With 3 bases removed from V and 3 bases from J, the gap between germline ends came to 11 bases. For the CDR3, the DNA is TGTGCCAGCAGTTTGGGGGGTCAATACACTGAAGCTTTCTTT. It yields the protein CASSLGGQYTEAFF.

The chain has TRBV15 and TRBJ2-7; TRBD1 is a possible D gene (6 bases). Trimming removed 6 bases at V and 5 bases at J, with 14 bases between. Germline V gene data show CDR1 as LNHNV and CDR2 as YYDKDF (reference sequence). The CDR3 has 13 amino acids. The chain's CDR3 is CATRRQGIDEQYF. CDR3 coding DNA: TGTGCCACCAGACGGCAGGGGATCGACGAGCAGTACTTC.

This sequence joins TRBV7-2 and TRBJ1-6, with no clear D. This CDR3 is built from 12 residues. Deletions cut 1 base from V and 11 bases from J, with 6 bases between. Germline CDR1 SGHTA, CDR2 FQGNSA. Written as DNA, the CDR3 is TGTGCCAGCAGCTTAGGGAGTACACCCCTCCACTTT. Translating it yields CASSLGSTPLHF. The whole variable domain, filled in from reference TRBV7-2 and TRBJ1-6, reads GAGVSQSPSNKVTEKGKDVELRCDPISGHTALYWYRQSLGQGLEFLIYFQGNSAPDKSGLPSDRFSAERTGGSVSTLTIQRTQQEDSAVYLCASSLGSTPLHFGNGTRLTVT.

This clone showed up just a few times. V gene TRBV7-9 combines with J gene TRBJ2-2, with TRBD2 matching over 7 bases. Germline lookup yields CDR1 SEHNR and CDR2 FQNEAQ (reference sequence). Losses at the gene ends were 7 bases for V and 1 base for J; bases not matched to a gene: 9. The CDR3 has 16 amino acids. The CDR3 sequence: CASNTAGVENTGELFF. The CDR3 DNA follows: TGTGCCAGCAACACTGCGGGGGTGGAGAACACCGGGGAGCTGTTTTTT.

The chain uses TRBV2 and TRBJ1-5; no clear D. The CDR3 is made up of 13 amino acids. V was cut by 1 base and J by 3 bases, with 4 bases left in between. In germline, CDR1 is SNHLY, CDR2 FYNNEI. CDR3 loop: CASSEVINQPQHF. As DNA, the CDR3 is TGTGCCAGCAGTGAAGTTATCAATCAGCCCCAGCATTTT. Looking up the rest from reference TRBV2 and TRBJ1-5 gives the full variable domain: EPEVTQTPSHQVTQMGQEVILRCVPISNHLYFYWYRQILGQKVEFLVSFYNNEISEKSEIFDDQFSVERPDGSNFTLKIRSTKLEDSAMYFCASSEVINQPQHFGDGTRLSIL.

This clone appeared a few times. V is TRBV13 and J is TRBJ2-2; 7 nucleotides line up with TRBD1. After removal of 5 bases from V and 4 bases from J, the junction contained 10 bases not matched to a gene. Germline lookup yields CDR1 PRHDT and CDR2 FYEKMQ (reference sequence). The CDR3 runs to 16 residues. This CDR3 reads CASSPNPRGPTGELFF. The CDR3 DNA reads TGTGCCAGCAGCCCCAACCCAAGGGGGCCCACCGGGGAGCTGTTTTTT.

V usage is TRBV4-1 and J usage is TRBJ1-5; 9 bases agree with TRBD1. CDR1 MGHRA and CDR2 YSYEKL come from the germline V gene. Trimming removed 1 base from V and 5 bases from J; junction bases left unmatched: 3. The CDR3 loop spans 15 amino acids. CDR3 in DNA: TGCGCCAGCAGCCAAGGGTGGACAGGGGATCAGCCCCAGCATTTT. Encoded protein: CASSQGWTGDQPQHF.

The chain has TRBV18 and TRBJ2-7, with 8 bases fitting TRBD1. Trimming removed 3 bases from V and 2 bases from J; junction bases left unmatched: 3. The CDR3 is 14 residues long. Germline values: CDR1 KGHSH, CDR2 LQKENI. The CDR3 DNA follows: TGTGCCAGCTCACCCAGGGGGCACCCCTACGAGCAGTACTTC. Its protein product is CASSPRGHPYEQYF.

The chain links TRBV5-1 to TRBJ1-2; D might be TRBD1 (5 bases). CDR1 is SGHRS and CDR2 is YFSETQ in the germline V gene. The CDR3 runs to 14 residues. V was shortened by 1 base and J by 5 bases, with 12 bases between the two germline ends. The CDR3 DNA follows: TGCGCCAGCAGCTTGAACACCGGGGGATATGGCTACACCTTC. This encodes CASSLNTGGYGYTF.

This chain uses TRBV9 with TRBJ2-1; 14 nucleotides match TRBD2. Trimming removed 6 bases from V and 5 bases from J; junction bases left unmatched: 10. CDR3 size: 17 residues. The V gene's germline CDR1 is SGDLS and CDR2 YYNGEE. CDR3 residues: CASKRGLAGVGDNEQFF. The CDR3 region has the DNA TGTGCCAGCAAACGGGGACTAGCGGGGGTCGGAGACAATGAGCAGTTCTTC.

In this sample, this clone turned up once. The chain links TRBV2 to TRBJ2-5; TRBD2 aligns across 13 bases. There are 15 residues in the CDR3. V trimming: 6 bases; J trimming: 4 bases; junction bases outside the gene matches: 5. Germline values: CDR1 SNHLY, CDR2 FYNNEI. The CDR3 reads CASRSWTSGGETQYF. The CDR3 nucleotides are TGTGCCAGCAGATCCTGGACTAGCGGGGGAGAGACCCAGTACTTC.

The chain links TRBV5-1 to TRBJ2-5, with 10 bases identical to TRBD1. CDR3 size: 16 residues. The germline V gene encodes CDR1 SGHRS and CDR2 YFSETQ. The trim removed 0 bases at V and 4 bases at J, leaving 6 bases unmatched. The CDR3 loop is CASSLAPTGGGETQYF. DNA of the CDR3: TGCGCCAGCAGCTTGGCCCCGACAGGGGGCGGAGAGACCCAGTACTTC.

This chain connects TRBV27 to TRBJ1-1; no reliable D call. Germline CDR1 MNHEY, CDR2 SMNVEV (reference sequence). V was shortened by 2 bases and J by 4 bases, with 11 bases between the two germline ends. The CDR3 contains 14 residues. CDR3 bases: TGTGCCAGCAGTTTACGGGGTAGGGCCACTGAAGCTTTCTTT. It yields the protein CASSLRGRATEAFF.

This chain uses TRBV6-5 with TRBJ1-2; the D is unclear. The V and J ends lost 6 bases and 0 bases respectively, with 11 bases between them. The germline V gene encodes CDR1 MNHEY and CDR2 SVGAGI. The CDR3 length is 14 residues. CDR3 bases: TGTGCCAGCAGACGGACTGGAGCTAACTATGGCTACACCTTC. Translated: CASRRTGANYGYTF.

The chain has TRBV6-1 and TRBJ2-7, with a weak D call TRBD2 (6 bases). Germline V CDR1 and CDR2: MNHNS, SASEGT. V was pared by 6 bases and J by 1 base, with 13 bases between. The CDR3 sequence is 14 residues long. CDR3 sequence reads: CASSTGTSSYEQYF. The DNA for the CDR3 is TGTGCCAGCAGCACCGGGACTTCATCCTACGAGCAGTACTTC.

This clone was found once. The rearrangement links TRBV4-3 to TRBJ2-1; a weak D match, TRBD2 (5 bases). V was clipped by 4 bases and J by 9 bases, with 19 bases between them. The germline V gene has CDR1 LGHNA and CDR2 YSLEER. This CDR3 region has 15 residues. The CDR3 nucleotides are TGCGCCAGCAGCCCCCGGGCCGGACTCGGCAGTGAGCAGTTCTTC. This codes for CASSPRAGLGSEQFF.

The V call is TRBV5-1, the J call TRBJ1-2; D may be TRBD1 (5 bases). V was clipped by 4 bases and J by 6 bases, with 19 bases between them. The length of the CDR3 is 15 residues. CDR1 is SGHRS and CDR2 is YFSETQ in the germline V gene. Here the CDR3 DNA reads TGCGCCAGCAGCCGCGATGGGACCGGGGGAGATGGCTACACCTTC. Translated: CASSRDGTGGDGYTF.